This note documents a single TCR beta chain sequence. Its antigen is still unknown. Base qualities are not provided; no much larger clone lies one nucleotide away. This entry comes from a study of identical twins (TCRdb year 2016). Looking at the study overall: To test whether fetal clonotypes persist, this study deep-sequenced TCR alpha and beta repertoires from monozygotic twins, from unrelated adults of various ages, and from cord blood. To rule out contamination, replicate twin experiments were performed at different times with different library preparation protocols. Study-level results and caveats: Out-of-frame TCR alpha sharing in monozygotic twins was systematically underestimated by recombination models, whereas sharing between unrelated individuals was in agreement with the recombination models. Abundant cord blood beta clonotypes had fewer insertions, young adult naive repertoires showed a similar but weaker trend, and memory repertoires showed no such trend. Zero-insertion analyses could be partly confounded by invariant T cells such as MAIT and iNKT, though diverse VJ usage argued against such confounding for most clonotypes. In beta out-of-frame sequences, excess twin sharing was weaker, because having fewer shared sequences lowered the signal-to-noise ratio. Compared with coincidental sharing between unrelated individuals, out-of-frame TCR alpha sequences shared between twins had an excess of sequences with low generation probability. Because the same donors could not be followed over many years, the conclusions relied on cross-sectional statistical analysis.

The protocol used for the library was 5' RACE. The instrument was an Illumina HiSeq 2000. A universal primer binding site was added through template switching, and the final cDNA carried a unique molecular identifier so that TCR cDNA molecules could be counted accurately. Specific primers in the conserved constant-segment region were used to synthesize first-strand cDNA for TCR alpha and beta chains. To control for contamination, every cDNA library carried two barcodes: a SMART-Mk sample barcode plus Illumina barcodes. TruSeq adapter sequences, together with Illumina sample barcodes, were added in two successive PCR steps. Sequencing of the TCR alpha and beta cDNA libraries was done on the Illumina HiSeq platform using custom primers. The published analysis was carried out like this. Raw reads were processed with MiGEC to extract unique molecular identifiers, and MiXCR was used to determine CDR3 positions. Recombination models were inferred per individual with the repgenHMM and IGoR tools using an EM algorithm. Shared clonotypes were analyzed with the tcR package in R, and sharing was normalized by the product of cloneset sizes. To study raw recombination free of thymic and clonal selection effects, out-of-frame nonproductive sequences were analyzed. The public reads were reprocessed in TCRdb via fastp at Q25 and MiXCR, keeping in-frame beta chains. Rows with a matching CDR3 protein are joined into one entry that keeps the most common DNA and genes. The V and J calls here are based on TCRdb, not the publication. The sample includes 250,000 to 300,000 distinct CDR3 sequences, with about 8% observed a single time. The biggest ten clones account for around 3% of the sample.

Trimming removed 0 bases from V and 4 bases from J; the gene matches leave 4 bases unexplained. Via the germline V gene (reference sequence), CDR1 is LNHNV and CDR2 YYDKDF. Inclusive of the bounding cysteine and phenylalanine, the CDR3 is 16 residues long. The kept DNA is CDR3 alone, 48 bases in frame from the first base. Only healthy Caucasian donors were included. The twin cohort comprised three pairs of female monozygotic twins, all aged roughly 18 to 29 years. Positive isolation kits from Invitrogen were used to isolate the CD4+ and CD8+ T cell populations. In addition, the sample was reused for a study of yellow fever vaccine responses in identical twins. That second report states: The T cell response to vaccination in identical twins was reported by the authors to appear partly convergent and partly personalized. The study precisely tracked vaccine-responding T cell clones in identical twins.

Sequences were obtained from CD8+ T cells sorted from blood. This chain joins TRBV15 to TRBJ2-3; a stretch of 10 junction bases matches TRBD1. The TCR sequence derives from a woman aged 18 to 35 in good health. In nucleotides, the sequence is TGTGCCACCAGCAGAGATCGGACAGGGGGTGCAGATACGCAGTATTTT. Its protein product is CATSRDRTGGADTQYF.